The next 19 T cell receptor beta chains were all read from a single sample in a study of T cells expressing NK-cell markers. TCRdb reworked the 5' RACE reads into one entry per CDR3 protein, no DNA. The sample is made up of 300,000 or so distinct CDR3 sequences, and the top ten hold more than 3.5% of it. The source material was blood T cells: a sorted CD56 or NKG2C T cell subset, CD4+ or CD8+ T cells, or bulk PBMC T cells (not recorded which). The source is a woman aged 18 to 75 in good health.

CDR3 residues: CSARLGNTGELFF. The V call is TRBV20-1, the J call TRBJ2-2. Germline loops: CDR1 DFQATT, CDR2 SNEGSKA (reference sequence). The CDR3 extends over 13 amino acids.

This sequence joins TRBV18 and TRBJ1-5. Germline V lookup: CDR1 KGHSH, CDR2 LQKENI. This CDR3 is built from 13 residues. The CDR3 spells CASSNARAQPQHF.

The V gene is TRBV20-1, the J gene TRBJ1-6. This CDR3 is built from 15 residues. Germline lookup yields CDR1 DFQATT and CDR2 SNEGSKA (reference sequence). CDR3: CSARPPGLDNSPLHF.

The chain links TRBV30 to TRBJ2-2. The CDR3 extends over 14 amino acids. The germline CDR1 and CDR2 sequences are GTSNPN and SVGIG (reference sequence). CDR3: CAWSVFDGTGELFF.

The chain combines TRBV7-2 with TRBJ1-2; TCRdb indicates TRBD1, and absent DNA this call remains unverified. Germline-derived CDR1 and CDR2 are SGHTA and FQGNSA. The CDR3 spans 15 residues. The CDR3 sequence is CASSSRSTGDYGYTF.

This chain's CDR3 is CSASGTSGRGYNEQFF. The chain couples TRBV20-1 to TRBJ2-1; TCRdb's D gene call, TRBD2, goes unchecked for lack of DNA. Germline CDR1 is DFQATT and CDR2 is SNEGSKA (reference sequence). The CDR3 spans 16 residues.

The chain joins TRBV20-1 to TRBJ1-2. Germline V gene data show CDR1 as DFQATT and CDR2 as SNEGSKA (reference sequence). The CDR3 consists of 13 residues. CDR3: CSVEPRDRDGYTF.

The chain couples TRBV7-2 to TRBJ1-1; TCRdb calls TRBD1, which cannot be checked without DNA. The germline V gene encodes CDR1 SGHTA and CDR2 FQGNSA. The CDR3 is made up of 15 amino acids. The chain's CDR3 is CASSLAGTMNTEAFF.

V usage is TRBV6-5 and J usage is TRBJ1-3. In germline, CDR1 is MNHEY, CDR2 SVGAGI. The CDR3 loop spans 12 amino acids. The CDR3 sequence: CASSDRYDTIYF.

The chain is built from TRBV24-1 and TRBJ2-1; the D call of TRBD2 rests on TCRdb alone, since no DNA is present to check it. CDR1 and CDR2 (germline): KGHDR, SFDVKD. The CDR3 length is 16 residues. The CDR3 protein is CATSDPLAGAYNEQFF.

J is TRBJ2-1 and V is TRBV20-1. This CDR3 has 13 residues. Germline loops: CDR1 DFQATT, CDR2 SNEGSKA (reference sequence). The CDR3 loop is CSAPHSAYNEQFF.

The V call is TRBV29-1, the J call TRBJ2-1. CDR3 size: 11 residues. In germline, CDR1 is SQVTM, CDR2 ANQGSEA. The CDR3 sequence: CSVESYNEQFF.

The chain carries TRBV29-1 and TRBJ1-4. Germline CDR1 SQVTM, CDR2 ANQGSEA. The CDR3 covers 13 residues. CDR3 loop: CSVGDIYSEKLFF.

The rearrangement links TRBV2 to TRBJ2-2; TCRdb's D call, TRBD1, is unchecked because there is no DNA. Germline CDR1 is SNHLY and CDR2 is FYNNEI. The CDR3 is 16 residues long. Here the CDR3 reads CASSPTGGEITGELFF. Using reference TRBV2 and TRBJ2-2 for the parts outside the CDR3, the full variable domain is EPEVTQTPSHQVTQMGQEVILRCVPISNHLYFYWYRQILGQKVEFLVSFYNNEISEKSEIFDDQFSVERPDGSNFTLKIRSTKLEDSAMYFCASSPTGGEITGELFFGEGSRLTVL.

This sequence joins TRBV4-1 and TRBJ2-1; the TRBD1 assignment by TCRdb is unverifiable without DNA. Germline V CDR1 and CDR2: MGHRA, YSYEKL. CDR3 length: 17 amino acids. Here the CDR3 reads CASSQEGQGQVWNEQFF.

CDR3 protein: CASSLGRSSTGELFF. This sequence joins TRBV27 and TRBJ2-2; the D call of TRBD1 rests on TCRdb alone, since no DNA is present to check it. From germline, CDR1 is MNHEY and CDR2 SMNVEV (reference sequence). This CDR3 is 15 amino acids long.

The chain links TRBV29-1 to TRBJ1-1. Germline assignment: CDR1 SQVTM and CDR2 ANQGSEA. This CDR3 has 14 residues. CDR3 residues: CSVDIQAGITEAFF.

The V call is TRBV12-3 or TRBV12-4, the J call TRBJ2-5; there is no DNA to check the TCRdb D call of TRBD2. The CDR3 is made up of 18 amino acids. CDR3 loop: CASSFGGSDGGPQETQYF.

This chain connects TRBV28 to TRBJ2-5; TCRdb's D gene call, TRBD2, goes unchecked for lack of DNA. The CDR3 loop spans 16 amino acids. CDR1 and CDR2 (germline): MDHEN, SYDVKM. The CDR3 sequence: CASSSRLAGGQETQYF.